The entry below describes one T cell receptor (beta chain). One junction end disagrees with the germline gene, perhaps due to a read error. No cell sorting was done before RNA was extracted from the tissue. Distant lung tissue was collected more than 3 cm away from the tumor edge. The CDR3 spans 17 residues. Germline CDR1 reads LGHNA; CDR2 reads YSLEER. This entry is derived from a study of tumor and adjacent non-tumor tissue in lung cancer. TCRbeta libraries were built with three rounds of nested PCR, modified from ARM-PCR. TCRdb fed the multiplex PCR reads into MiXCR, producing one record per CDR3 protein. The repertoire holds around 99,000 distinct CDR3 sequences, with 62% as singletons.

Sequencing was done on a sample of distant non-tumor lung tissue. This chain links TRBV4-3 with TRBJ2-3; TRBD2 aligns across 9 bases. The TCR originated in a man aged 55 to 70 with non-small cell lung cancer. CDR3 nucleotide sequence: TGCGCCAGCAACCAAAAGCGAGGAGCGGGAGGAACATATACGCAGTATTTT. The encoded protein is CASNQKRGAGGTYTQYF.